This T cell receptor beta chain was profiled in a study of technical replicates of blood from a few donors. Here immunoSEQ multiplex PCR was the method, and the copy in TCRdb shows in-frame clones only, minus some. Here the sample spans roughly 73,000 clones, 93% being singletons. This CDR3 comprises 15 residues. The germline CDR1 and CDR2 sequences are MNHNS and SASEGT. V shed 8 bases, J shed 1 base, and the junction held 10 bases outside the gene matches. Sequencing was done on a sample of T cells isolated from PBMCs. The TCR comes from a human donor in good health. The rearrangement joins TRBV6-1 to TRBJ2-5; 7 positions agree with TRBD2. CDR3 sequence (DNA): TGTGCCAGCGCAGGGTCTAGCGGAACCCAAGAGACCCAGTACTTC. It translates to CASAGSSGTQETQYF.